The 26 T cell receptor beta chains below come from one sample, sequenced in a study of T-cell memory formation after mild COVID-19. TCRdb reprocessed the 5' RACE reads with MiXCR, giving one entry per CDR3 protein. The sample yields about 290,000 distinct CDR3 sequences, approximately 16% seen once. The specimen sequenced was PBMCs or a T cell subset sorted from them (not recorded which). These receptors all come from a man younger than 35 who had mild COVID-19 (a few samples of this study predate the infection). Cell type and time point are not known.

This clonotype was seen more than once but under ten times. This chain links TRBV4-2 with TRBJ2-3; 10 bases agree with TRBD2. The CDR3 is 17 amino acids. Germline V gene data show CDR1 as LGHNA and CDR2 as YNFKEQ. J gave up 0 bases and V 1 base, and 4 bases lay outside the gene matches. The CDR3 here is CASSQAASGGSTDTQYF. CDR3 coding DNA: TGTGCCAGCAGCCAAGCTGCTAGCGGGGGTAGCACAGATACGCAGTATTTT.

This chain connects TRBV7-8 to TRBJ2-1; D is unclear. Looked up from germline, CDR1 is SGHVS and CDR2 is FQNEAQ. The CDR3 runs 15 residues. V shed 1 base and J shed 6 bases, with 13 bases lying between them. CDR3 coding DNA: TGTGCCAGCAGCTTAGTGGCCTCCCTCCCCAATGAGCAGTTCTTC. Amino acid sequence: CASSLVASLPNEQFF.

The chain uses TRBV7-2 and TRBJ2-4, with unresolved D. CDR3 size: 12 residues. Germline loops: CDR1 SGHTA, CDR2 FQGNSA. Between the trimmed V and J ends, which lost 4 bases and 10 bases, there was a span of 11 bases. CDR3 bases: TGTGCCAGCAGCTCCCCGACTGTTATTCAGTACTTC. It codes for CASSSPTVIQYF.

V gene TRBV5-1 combines with J gene TRBJ1-2; TRBD1 agrees at 9 bases. Germline V CDR1 and CDR2: SGHRS, YFSETQ. CDR3 length: 14 amino acids. The V gene end was trimmed by 2 bases and the J gene end by 5 bases; junction bases not matched to a gene: 4. The CDR3 loop is CASSFGTGLYGYTF. The CDR3 coding sequence is TGCGCCAGCAGCTTCGGGACAGGGTTGTATGGCTACACCTTC.

This clonotype has a handful of counts. This chain links TRBV7-8 with TRBJ2-7; the D is unclear. Germline V lookup: CDR1 SGHVS, CDR2 FQNEAQ. The CDR3 runs to 12 residues. Trimming left V 5 bases short and J 4 bases short, with 9 bases between. The CDR3 nucleotides are TGTGCCAGCAGCGAGAGCCCTTACGAGCAGTACTTC. Amino acid sequence: CASSESPYEQYF.

The V gene is TRBV4-1, the J gene TRBJ2-2; possibly TRBD2 for D (5 bases). The V gene's germline CDR1 is MGHRA and CDR2 YSYEKL. This CDR3 comprises 14 residues. The V gene lost 4 bases and the J gene lost 7 bases, with 13 bases spanning the gap. The DNA for the CDR3 is TGCGCCAGCAGCCTACCTCAAGGGAGCGGGGAGCTGTTTTTT. It translates to CASSLPQGSGELFF.

This clonotype was counted many times. The chain joins TRBV3-1 to TRBJ2-1; 9 nucleotides match TRBD2. J gave up 0 bases and V 3 bases, and 3 bases lay outside the gene matches. This CDR3 has 16 residues. The germline V gene has CDR1 LGHDT and CDR2 YNNKEL (reference sequence). The CDR3 here is CASSHRGGASYNEQFF. CDR3 in DNA: TGTGCCAGCAGCCACCGCGGGGGGGCCTCCTACAATGAGCAGTTCTTC.

This clonotype was found a few times. The chain uses TRBV4-3 and TRBJ1-4; 9 nucleotides line up with TRBD1. J was trimmed by 6 bases and V by 7 bases; bases with no gene match: 12. The CDR3 is 16 amino acids. Germline V gives CDR1 LGHNA, CDR2 YSLEER. The CDR3 DNA reads as TGCGCCAGCACCAGAACACAGGGGGCCGGCGATGAAAAACTGTTTTTT. Translating gives CASTRTQGAGDEKLFF.

V gene TRBV5-4 combines with J gene TRBJ2-3; maybe TRBD2 (5 bases). Looked up from germline, CDR1 is SGHNT and CDR2 is YYREEE (reference sequence). The CDR3 runs 14 residues. The V end was cut by 5 bases, the J end by 3 bases, with 13 bases between. The CDR3 is CASREVSSTDTQYF. The CDR3 bases are TGTGCCAGCAGGGAGGTCTCCTCGACAGATACGCAGTATTTT.

This sequence joins TRBV7-8 and TRBJ2-2; D tentatively reads TRBD1 or TRBD2 (5 bases each). V was cut by 1 base and J by 5 bases, with 11 bases left in between. The CDR3 consists of 15 residues. Germline-derived CDR1 and CDR2 are SGHVS and FQNEAQ. CDR3 sequence (DNA): TGTGCCAGCAGCTTAGTGCCGGGGCGAACCGGGGAGCTGTTTTTT. Translating it yields CASSLVPGRTGELFF.

The V call is TRBV5-1, the J call TRBJ2-5, with D possibly matching TRBD2 (5 bases). The CDR3 length is 16 residues. V gave up 1 base and J gave up 1 base, with 14 bases separating them. The germline CDR1 and CDR2 sequences are SGHRS and YFSETQ. The CDR3 is CASSLRAEGGQETQYF. Here the CDR3 DNA reads TGCGCCAGCAGCTTGCGGGCAGAGGGCGGCCAAGAGACCCAGTACTTC.

This clonotype turned up a few times. At one of its ends the junction is not consistent with the germline gene, which may arise from a read error. The gene calls are TRBV6-6 and TRBJ2-5; either TRBD1 or TRBD2 may fit D (6 bases each). Germline CDR1 reads MNHNY; CDR2 reads SVGAGI (reference sequence). The CDR3 is made up of 12 amino acids. CDR3 protein: CAGRGGGETQYF. The DNA for the CDR3 is TGTGCCGGCAGGGGAGGAGGAGAGACCCAGTACTTC.

This clonotype was seen a handful of times. This chain connects TRBV5-1 to TRBJ2-6; TRBD2 might be the D (6 bases). CDR3 length equals 16 residues. V was trimmed by 6 bases and J by 0 bases, leaving 13 bases between them. Germline CDR1 reads SGHRS; CDR2 reads YFSETQ. The CDR3, as DNA: TGCGCCAGCAAGGTGCAGGGACTCTCTGGGGCCAACGTCCTGACTTTC. Residues: CASKVQGLSGANVLTF.

This clonotype was seen a few times. This CDR3 is CASSRVLEGEQYF. The DNA of the CDR3 is TGCGCCAGCAGCCGGGTCCTGGAGGGCGAGCAGTACTTC. J is TRBJ2-7 and V is TRBV4-1, with D possibly matching TRBD2 (6 bases). In germline, CDR1 is MGHRA, CDR2 YSYEKL. V lost 4 bases and J lost 6, with 13 bases in between. This CDR3 is 13 amino acids long.

This clonotype was detected a few times. V and J are TRBV7-6 and TRBJ2-7; 7 bases map to TRBD1. The CDR3 extends over 14 amino acids. The J segment lost 2 bases and the V segment lost 5 bases, leaving 6 bases of the junction unmatched. The germline gives CDR1 SGHVS, CDR2 FNYEAQ. CDR3 coding DNA: TGTGCCAGCAGCCTAGGGGGCAGCCCCTACGAGCAGTACTTC. This codes for CASSLGGSPYEQYF. The full variable domain, completed using reference TRBV7-6 and TRBJ2-7, is GAGVSQSPRYKVTKRGQDVALRCDPISGHVSLYWYRQALGQGPEFLTYFNYEAQQDKSGLPNDRFSAERPEGSISTLTIQRTEQRDSAMYRCASSLGGSPYEQYFGPGTRLTVT.

The chain recombines TRBV5-4 with TRBJ2-2; TRBD1 aligns across 8 bases. V trimming: 4 bases; J trimming: 5 bases; junction bases outside the gene matches: 10. Looked up from germline, CDR1 is SGHNT and CDR2 is YYREEE (reference sequence). The CDR3 consists of 16 residues. CDR3 DNA sequence: TGTGCCAGCAGCAGTGGAGGACAGGGATCTACCGGGGAGCTGTTTTTT. Translation: CASSSGGQGSTGELFF.

This clonotype was recorded many times. This chain links TRBV20-1 with TRBJ2-3, with TRBD2 matching over 9 bases. The CDR3 is 15 residues long. The V gene's germline CDR1 is DFQATT and CDR2 SNEGSKA (reference sequence). J gave up 5 bases and V 1 base, and 7 bases lay outside the gene matches. Here the CDR3 DNA reads TGCAGTGCTAGAGTTAGCGGGGGATTAGTAGATACGCAGTATTTT. Residues: CSARVSGGLVDTQYF.

In its sample, this clonotype was seen a few times. The chain links TRBV5-1 to TRBJ2-3; 9 bases fit TRBD2. Unmatched junction bases numbered 14, after V lost 6 bases and J lost 0 bases. Germline values: CDR1 SGHRS, CDR2 YFSETQ. CDR3 length equals 18 residues. CDR3: CASKSGVAGAPSTDTQYF. The CDR3 DNA follows: TGCGCCAGCAAAAGCGGAGTAGCGGGGGCCCCTAGCACAGATACGCAGTATTTT.

This clonotype showed up just a few times. This chain joins TRBV21-1 and TRBJ2-7. TRBV21-1 is given as a pseudogene. This CDR3 is 14 amino acids long. CDR3 sequence: CASSNSGSSYEQYV. CDR3 nucleotides: TGTGCCAGCAGCAATTCGGGGAGCTCCTACGAGCAGTACGTC.

This clonotype showed up many times. This chain links TRBV5-1 with TRBJ2-5, with D perhaps TRBD1 or TRBD2 (5 bases each). CDR3 size: 15 residues. Trimming cost V 2 bases and J 5 bases, with 16 bases left between them. Germline CDR1 is SGHRS and CDR2 is YFSETQ. CDR3 DNA sequence: TGCGCCAGCAGCTTCTCCGGGACCCCTGGGGAGACCCAGTACTTC. Its translation is CASSFSGTPGETQYF. Combining the CDR3 with reference TRBV5-1 and TRBJ2-5 gives the whole variable domain KAGVTQTPRYLIKTRGQQVTLSCSPISGHRSVSWYQQTPGQGLQFLFEYFSETQRNKGNFPGRFSGRQFSNSRSEMNVSTLELGDSALYLCASSFSGTPGETQYFGPGTRLLVL.

The chain is built from TRBV6-6 and TRBJ2-1; 15 nucleotides align to TRBD2. The germline CDR1 and CDR2 sequences are MNHNY and SVGAGI (reference sequence). With V trimmed by 6 bases and J by 9 bases, 6 bases remained unmatched. The CDR3 has 15 residues. The CDR3 loop is CASRRTSGGASEQFF. CDR3 coding DNA: TGTGCCAGCAGACGGACTAGCGGGGGGGCATCTGAGCAGTTCTTC.

The genes are TRBV10-1 and TRBJ1-5, with D unresolved. Trimming removed 3 bases from V and 1 base from J, with 1 base in between. This CDR3 region has 12 residues. The V gene's germline CDR1 is WNHNN and CDR2 SYGVQD (reference sequence). CDR3 DNA: TGCGCCAGCAGTGAAAGCAATCAGCCCCAGCATTTT. Amino acid sequence: CASSESNQPQHF.

This clonotype was seen only a few times. The J gene is TRBJ1-2, the V gene TRBV20-1; D not resolved. V was cut by 4 bases and J by 4 bases, with 10 bases left in between. The germline CDR1 and CDR2 sequences are DFQATT and SNEGSKA (reference sequence). The CDR3 consists of 12 residues. The CDR3 is CSAMPDFYGYTF. DNA for the CDR3: TGCAGTGCTATGCCGGATTTCTATGGCTACACCTTC.

This clonotype appeared a few times. The chain links TRBV12-3 or TRBV12-4 to TRBJ2-1, with 11 bases that match TRBD2. The J segment lost 7 bases and the V segment lost 6 bases, leaving 2 bases of the junction unmatched. The CDR3 contains 13 residues. The chain's CDR3 is CASRLAGVNEQFF. The CDR3, as DNA: TGTGCCAGCAGACTAGCGGGGGTTAATGAGCAGTTCTTC.

This clonotype was seen more than once but under ten times. The chain couples TRBV5-1 to TRBJ2-3; D not resolved. The CDR3 runs to 14 residues. V lost 3 bases, J lost 3 bases, and 11 bases lay in between. From germline, CDR1 is SGHRS and CDR2 YFSETQ. This CDR3 reads CASSSAPSTDTQYF. The CDR3 bases are TGCGCCAGCAGCTCGGCCCCAAGTACAGATACGCAGTATTTT.

The chain recombines TRBV6-6 with TRBJ1-1; D gene unclear. V gave up 8 bases and J gave up 5 bases, with 18 bases separating them. Germline values: CDR1 MNHNY, CDR2 SVGAGI (reference sequence). The CDR3 runs to 14 residues. The CDR3 DNA is TGTGCCAGCGAGGAATCGAGCGCCCTAACTGAAGCTTTCTTT. This codes for CASEESSALTEAFF.